This T cell receptor beta chain was identified in a study of T cells of healthy individuals. Unmatched junction bases numbered 6, after V lost 3 bases and J lost 4 bases. In germline, CDR1 is KGHSH, CDR2 LQKENI. The CDR3 runs 16 residues. TCRdb recomputed calls from the 5' RACE reads with MiXCR, one row per CDR3 protein. This sample yields 60,000 to 75,000 distinct CDR3 sequences, of which around 15% are seen a single time; about 4.4% belongs to the top ten. This clonotype occurred many times. V usage is TRBV18 and J usage is TRBJ2-3, with 11 bases lining up with TRBD2. This clonotype was sampled from a human donor in good health. The CDR3: CASSPVAGGPSDTQYF. The CDR3 DNA sequence: TGTGCCAGCTCACCTGTAGCGGGAGGGCCATCAGATACGCAGTATTTT.